The entry below gives a single TCR delta chain sequence along with its context. TCRdb's entry gives the protein of a much larger clone, which mismatches this DNA's translation at residue 11, likely from a read error; the protein reported here is translated from the DNA. Both TRG and TRD chains were sequenced from each sorted sample. TCRdb re-identified clones in the multiplex PCR reads via CATT. The sample records tens of thousands of delta-chain clones, 0.98% being singletons. Bulk repertoires came from Vgamma9/Vdelta2+ or Vdelta2-negative gammadelta T cells flow-sorted from PBMC. The data belong to a study of γδ T cells in repeated Plasmodium falciparum infection. Overall study: Sampling occurred at baseline, pre-infection for selected infections, and 21 days post-infection.

With 3 bases clipped from V and 0 bases from J, the junction kept 28 bases outside the gene matches. Per the germline V gene, CDR1 is TSWWSYY and CDR2 is QGS. CDR3 length: 24 residues. What was sequenced was gamma-delta T cells from blood. The V and J genes are TRDV1 and TRDJ1; 10 bases fit TRDD3. This receptor was obtained from a pool of human donors (malaria-infected and uninfected, not separated). CDR3 region: CALGEPLPELRGGIRFVYTDKLIF. The CDR3 bases are TGTGCTCTTGGGGAGCCCCTTCCTGAATTAAGGGGGGGGATACGCTTCGTGTACACCGATAAACTCATCTTT.